These T cell receptor beta chains were read from a single sample in a study of T cell responses to AZD1222 COVID-19 vaccine. Repertoires were generated with immunoSEQ multiplex PCR, while TCRdb's copy carries only in-frame clones and drops some. The sample includes about 130,000 clones, about 93% seen only once; the top ten take 6.5% to 8%. Material: peripheral blood, obtained 28 days after the second AZD1222 dose. The receptors originated from an adult who received the AZD1222 COVID-19 vaccine. Each CDR3 is given with its conserved first and last residue. Fields, in order: J gene, V gene, clone size, D gene, CDR3 protein, CDR3 DNA. A D gene is named only where the DNA matches it firmly. Clone size is given for some rows only: seen once, a few or many times, or a class if the clone is expanded.

TRBJ1-6	TRBV9	NA	TRBD1	CASSGQGNSPLHF	TGTGCCAGCAGCGGACAGGGGAATTCACCCCTCCACTTT
TRBJ1-2	TRBV6-2/TRBV6-3	NA	TRBD1	CASSHRRTGSGMYYGYTF	TGTGCCAGCAGTCACCGCCGGACAGGGTCCGGGATGTACTATGGCTACACCTTC
TRBJ2-1	TRBV11-3	NA	NA	CASSRGPIIYNEQFF	TGTGCCAGCAGTCGGGGACCGATTATCTACAATGAGCAGTTCTTC
TRBJ1-2	TRBV6-5	once	NA	CASSYSQGGGYGYTF	TGTGCCAGCAGTTACTCTCAGGGTGGAGGCTATGGCTACACCTTC
TRBJ1-2	TRBV20-1	once	NA	CRGAYNYGYTF	TGCAGAGGGGCCTATAACTATGGCTACACCTTC
TRBJ1-3	TRBV10-3	once	NA	CATRGELRNTIYF	TGTGCCACCAGGGGAGAACTAAGAAACACCATATATTTT
TRBJ2-2	TRBV7-3	NA	TRBD2	CASGGDTGELFF	TGTGCCAGCGGGGGGGACACCGGGGAGCTGTTTTTT
TRBJ1-6	TRBV9	NA	NA	CASSVGLQHYSPLHF	TGTGCCAGCAGCGTAGGTCTACAGCACTATTCACCCCTCCACTTT
TRBJ2-6	TRBV3-1/TRBV3-2	once	TRBD2	CASSQDHSSGGAAGANVLTF	TGTGCCAGCAGCCAAGACCACTCTAGCGGGGGGGCGGCCGGGGCCAACGTCCTGACTTTC
TRBJ2-2	TRBV19	NA	TRBD1	CASSVGGEWGQKNTGELFF	TGTGCCAGTAGTGTTGGTGGGGAGTGGGGACAGAAAAACACCGGGGAGCTGTTTTTT
TRBJ1-2	TRBV6-5	NA	TRBD1	CASRGTGNRGYTF	TGTGCCAGCAGAGGGACAGGGAACCGCGGCTACACCTTC
TRBJ2-7	TRBV3-1/TRBV3-2	NA	NA	CASSQGERGQYF	TGTGCCAGCAGCCAAGGTGAAAGGGGGCAGTACTTC
TRBJ1-1	TRBV5-1	NA	NA	CASTEQGIYTEAFF	TGCGCCAGCACAGAACAGGGCATTTATACTGAAGCTTTCTTT
TRBJ2-6	TRBV18	NA	TRBD1	CASSPLPWTGLSSGANVLTF	TGTGCCAGCTCACCCTTACCTTGGACAGGATTAAGCTCTGGGGCCAACGTCCTGACTTTC
TRBJ2-3	TRBV7-3	NA	NA	CASSLTNSRNHSTDTQYF	TGTGCCAGCAGCTTAACGAACTCTCGGAACCATAGCACAGATACGCAGTATTTT
TRBJ1-3	TRBV19	NA	NA	CASSIGGNTIYF	TGTGCCAGTAGTATAGGTGGAAACACCATATATTTT
TRBJ1-4	TRBV4-1	once	NA	CASSQDRGGRSATNEKLFF	TGCGCCAGCAGCCAAGATCGGGGGGGGCGGAGTGCAACTAATGAAAAACTGTTTTTT
TRBJ1-6	TRBV7-8	NA	NA	CASSLVGPPLHF	TGTGCCAGCAGCTTAGTCGGGCCACCCCTCCACTTT
TRBJ1-2	TRBV25-1	NA	NA	CASSEDLPDYGYTF	TGTGCCAGCAGTGAAGACCTTCCTGACTATGGCTACACCTTC
TRBJ2-3	TRBV5-1	NA	TRBD1	CASSFQGAADTQYF	TGCGCCAGCAGCTTCCAGGGGGCTGCAGATACGCAGTATTTT
TRBJ1-2	TRBV6-5	NA	TRBD1	CASVYQGGGYGYTF	TGTGCCAGCGTGTATCAAGGGGGCGGCTATGGCTACACCTTC
TRBJ2-5	TRBV9	NA	NA	CASPLLGGAGETQYF	TGTGCCAGCCCCCTCCTAGGTGGGGCGGGAGAGACCCAGTACTTC